This TCR beta chain originates from a study of blood T cells in healthy people across ages. As regards this clonotype: Its antigen is still unknown.

Study-wide findings and caveats: Considered underestimates were the diversity estimates obtained from one million T cells.

The second PCR ran 7 to 11 cycles with a sample-barcoded 5' primer and J-beta primers. MiXCR was run by TCRdb on the 5' RACE reads, yielding one entry per CDR3 protein. Altogether approximately 790,000 distinct CDR3 sequences are present, around 62% being singletons, with the ten largest covering about 27%. The CDR3 loop spans 13 amino acids. The germline gives CDR1 GTSNPN, CDR2 SVGIG (reference sequence). Trimming took 5 bases from V and 6 from J, leaving 17 bases between them. No fewer than 5.5 micrograms of total RNA were isolated from every sample. The sequencing input was blood. The clonotype was recovered from a man under 40 in good health. This chain uses TRBV30 with TRBJ2-7; no firm D call. CDR3 DNA sequence: TGTGCCTGGGCCTCGGGCCCAATACGCGAGCAGTACTTC. Translated, it gives CAWASGPIREQYF.